These 20 T cell receptor beta chains came from one sample sequenced in a study of blood T cell repertoires in COVID-19 (dated by TCRdb to 2018 to 2021). Libraries were made using the immunoSEQ multiplex PCR assay. TCRdb retrieved this table from immuneACCESS and kept in-frame rearrangements only. Not all clones are present; in checked studies, unresolved V genes account for under half, and no reason is known for the remainder. The sample includes over 60,000 clones, with around 77% observed a single time. The top ten hold about 9.8% of the sample. Sequencing was performed on peripheral blood. All receptors come from a human donor in a cohort sampled during active COVID-19.

The rearrangement joins TRBV7-2 to TRBJ1-5, with D possibly matching TRBD1 (5 bases). The germline V gene has CDR1 SGHTA and CDR2 FQGNSA. The CDR3 contains 15 residues. Trimming shortened V by 5 bases and J by 3 bases, and 14 bases separated the two germline ends. This chain's CDR3 is CASSPQVLNNQPQHF. DNA of the CDR3: TGTGCCAGCAGCCCACAGGTCCTTAACAATCAGCCCCAGCATTTT.

J is TRBJ2-3 and V is TRBV6-2 or TRBV6-3; D remains ambiguous. The CDR3 loop spans 13 amino acids. Germline V lookup: CDR1 MNHEY, CDR2 SVGEGT. Between the trimmed V and J ends, which lost 4 bases and 2 bases, there was a span of 7 bases. The CDR3 sequence: CASSSRYTDTQYF. CDR3 in DNA: TGTGCCAGCAGTTCGAGGTACACAGATACGCAGTATTTT.

The chain combines TRBV6-5 with TRBJ2-7, with TRBD2 as a possible D gene (6 bases). The ends were cut back, 6 bases at V and 3 bases at J, with 15 bases in the middle. From germline, CDR1 is MNHEY and CDR2 SVGAGI. The CDR3 covers 14 residues. This CDR3 reads CASRPGDGVYEQYF. CDR3 nucleotides: TGTGCCAGCAGGCCGGGGGACGGTGTCTACGAGCAGTACTTC.

Only one count was recorded for this clone. Here the CDR3 reads CASSMDGAGVYEQYF. CDR3 bases: TGTGCCAGCAGCATGGACGGGGCGGGGGTTTACGAGCAGTACTTC. V is TRBV27 and J is TRBJ2-7; 7 positions match TRBD2. CDR3 size: 15 residues. Germline CDR1 reads MNHEY; CDR2 reads SMNVEV (reference sequence). With V trimmed by 6 bases and J by 4 bases, 12 bases remained unmatched.

The chain has TRBV7-2 and TRBJ2-3; tentative D call: TRBD1 (5 bases). CDR3 length: 12 amino acids. The germline V gene has CDR1 SGHTA and CDR2 FQGNSA. V was shortened by 4 bases and J by 13 bases, with 15 bases between the two germline ends. The chain's CDR3 is CASSSWGPREYF. The CDR3 DNA reads TGTGCCAGCAGCTCTTGGGGCCCCCGTGAGTATTTT.

The V call is TRBV18, the J call TRBJ2-7; the match to TRBD2 covers 7 bases. The CDR3 is made up of 16 amino acids. Trimming at V came to 4 bases and at J to 1 base, leaving 10 bases not matched to a gene. Per the germline V gene, CDR1 is KGHSH and CDR2 is LQKENI. The DNA of the CDR3 is TGTGCCAGCTCACAGTTGACTAGCCCACCGTCCTACGAGCAGTACTTC. As protein: CASSQLTSPPSYEQYF.

The chain employs TRBV7-8 and TRBJ2-7; D remains unclear. The V end was cut by 1 base, the J end by 2 bases, with 21 bases between. Germline loops: CDR1 SGHVS, CDR2 FQNEAQ. This CDR3 comprises 18 residues. CDR3: CASSLVFSLNFLTYEQYF. For the CDR3, the DNA is TGTGCCAGCAGCTTAGTGTTTTCCCTGAACTTTCTGACCTACGAGCAGTACTTC.

The chain couples TRBV27 to TRBJ2-3; D gene unclear. The CDR3 consists of 13 residues. V lost 3 bases and J lost 4, with 8 bases in between. Germline CDR1 MNHEY, CDR2 SMNVEV (reference sequence). CDR3 coding DNA: TGTGCCAGCAGTTTTTCCCGGGCAGATACGCAGTATTTT. This translates into CASSFSRADTQYF.

This rearrangement joins TRBV19 to TRBJ2-2; D perhaps matches TRBD1 (5 bases). V lost 5 bases, J lost 6 bases, and 7 bases lay in between. This CDR3 comprises 12 residues. Per germline, CDR1 LNHDA and CDR2 SQIVND (reference sequence). The CDR3: CASSLRAGELFF. The CDR3 nucleotides are TGTGCCAGTAGTCTCAGGGCCGGGGAGCTGTTTTTT.

The chain joins TRBV7-9 to TRBJ2-1, with D possibly matching TRBD1 (6 bases). V dropped 4 bases and J dropped 0 bases, with 13 bases sitting between them. Germline CDR1 SEHNR, CDR2 FQNEAQ (reference sequence). CDR3 size: 16 residues. CDR3 DNA: TGTGCCAGCAGCTATACAGGGCTTAGCTCCTACAATGAGCAGTTCTTC. Its protein is CASSYTGLSSYNEQFF.

V is TRBV28 and J is TRBJ2-3, with TRBD1 identical over 7 bases. This CDR3 is 16 amino acids long. CDR1 and CDR2 from the germline V gene are MDHEN and SYDVKM. V lost 7 bases and J lost 1; bases outside the gene matches: 11. CDR3: CASIHGAGGGTDTQYF. In DNA, the CDR3 is TGTGCCAGCATTCATGGGGCAGGGGGAGGCACAGATACGCAGTATTTT.

This chain connects TRBV19 to TRBJ1-5; 8 nucleotides agree with TRBD1. Germline-derived CDR1 and CDR2 are LNHDA and SQIVND (reference sequence). J was trimmed by 2 bases and V by 8 bases; bases with no gene match: 2. This CDR3 has 13 amino acids. DNA of the CDR3: TGTGCCAGTGACAGGGGCGGCAATCAGCCCCAGCATTTT. This encodes CASDRGGNQPQHF.

The CDR3 DNA follows: TGTGCCAGCAGCACCCGCCTAGCGGGGAAAGAAGAGACCCAGTACTTC. Translated: CASSTRLAGKEETQYF. The chain joins TRBV3-1 (or the pseudogene TRBV3-2) to TRBJ2-5; 9 nucleotides align to TRBD2. CDR1 and CDR2 from the germline V gene are LGHDT and YNNKEL (reference sequence). The CDR3 loop spans 16 amino acids. Trimming cost V 5 bases and J 3 bases; bases outside gene matches: 10.

The V call is TRBV6-2 or TRBV6-3, the J call TRBJ2-7; TRBD2 matches 9 bases. The length of the CDR3 is 16 residues. V trimming: 7 bases; J trimming: 0 bases; junction bases outside the gene matches: 10. Germline V gene data show CDR1 as MNHEY and CDR2 as SVGEGT. CDR3 amino acids: CASTPFSGGSSYEQYF. Written as DNA, the CDR3 is TGTGCCAGCACCCCCTTTAGCGGGGGTAGCTCCTACGAGCAGTACTTC.

This sequence joins TRBV27 and TRBJ1-2, with D hard to call. The CDR3 has 13 amino acids. The V end was cut by 3 bases, the J end by 3 bases, with 8 bases between. The germline CDR1 and CDR2 sequences are MNHEY and SMNVEV (reference sequence). Here the CDR3 DNA reads TGTGCCAGCAGTTTCTCACGAGACTATGGCTACACCTTC. Its translation is CASSFSRDYGYTF.

The chain employs TRBV14 and TRBJ2-1; 10 nucleotides align to TRBD2. The junction had 7 bases not matched to a gene; V was cut back by 4 bases and J by 4 bases. This CDR3 is built from 16 residues. The germline CDR1 and CDR2 sequences are SGHDN and FVKESK. The CDR3 DNA reads as TGTGCCAGCAGCCGAGTAGCGGGAGGCTGGTACAATGAGCAGTTCTTC. Amino acid sequence: CASSRVAGGWYNEQFF.

CDR3 nucleotides: TGTGCCAGCAGTACTCCCTCGAGACAGGGACCATGGGATACGCAGTATTTT. Its protein is CASSTPSRQGPWDTQYF. The rearrangement joins TRBV27 to TRBJ2-3; 7 nucleotides align to TRBD1. Unmatched junction bases numbered 17, after V lost 5 bases and J lost 6 bases. Germline V lookup: CDR1 MNHEY, CDR2 SMNVEV (reference sequence). The CDR3 runs 17 residues.

The chain combines TRBV14 with TRBJ1-2; D is unresolved. CDR1 is SGHDN, CDR2 FVKESK, per germline. The CDR3 extends over 15 amino acids. Trimming removed 4 bases at V and 6 bases at J, with 18 bases between. CDR3 nucleotide sequence: TGTGCCAGCAGCCGATATGGACGGGAGGGCCATGGCTACACCTTC. Residues: CASSRYGREGHGYTF. Drawing the rest from reference TRBV14 and TRBJ1-2, the complete variable domain is EAGVTQFPSHSVIEKGQTVTLRCDPISGHDNLYWYRRVMGKEIKFLLHFVKESKQDESGMPNNRFLAERTGGTYSTLKVQPAELEDSGVYFCASSRYGREGHGYTFGSGTRLTVV.

For this clone: An end of the junction does not agree with germline; a read error may underlie this. V is TRBV7-7 and J is TRBJ2-5, with 7 bases fitting TRBD2. The CDR3 consists of 16 residues. Per germline, CDR1 SSHAT and CDR2 FNYEAQ (reference sequence). The chain's CDR3 is CASSRTRTRYQETQYF. CDR3 in DNA: TGTGCTAGCAGCCGAACTAGGACTAGGTACCAAGAGACCCAGTACTTC.

This clone was observed a handful of times. The rearrangement joins TRBV30 to TRBJ2-1; maybe TRBD2 (6 bases). The V gene lost 0 bases and the J gene lost 7 bases, with 16 bases spanning the gap. CDR1 is GTSNPN and CDR2 is SVGIG in the germline V gene (reference sequence). The CDR3 totals 15 residues. The CDR3 coding sequence is TGTGCCTGGAGTGTTGGAGGGATCCTTCAAAATGAGCAGTTCTTC. Translating it yields CAWSVGGILQNEQFF. Full variable domain (remainder filled in from reference TRBV30 and TRBJ2-1): SQTIHQWPATLVQPVGSPLSLECTVEGTSNPNLYWYRQAAGRGLQLLFYSVGIGQISSEVPQNLSASRPQDRQFILSSKKLLLSDSGFYLCAWSVGGILQNEQFFGPGTRLTVL.